A selection of T cell receptor beta chains follows, all from one sample in a study of tumor-infiltrating lymphocytes in primary liver carcinoma. TCRdb passed the multiplex PCR reads through MiXCR, listing each CDR3 protein once. The sample lists about 210,000 distinct CDR3 sequences; roughly 61% were seen once. Sequencing was performed on peripheral blood. All receptors derive from a woman aged 60-70 years with primary liver carcinoma and hepatitis B virus infection. The conserved cysteine and the conserved F or W are not part of the CDR3 here.

>TRBJ1-1|TRBV5-1
ASTDRTLNTEAF
>TRBJ1-5|TRBV5-6
ASSRWRAGGNKPQH
>TRBJ2-2|TRBV11-3
ASSSSGYGTLGTGELF
>TRBJ2-1|TRBV29-1
SKELRGTSGNYNEQS
>TRBJ2-2|TRBV11-2
ASSSRVPGELF
>TRBJ2-7|TRBV28
ASSLFGKTGTSYEQY
>TRBJ2-1|TRBV5-1
ASSLTGPNYNEQF
>TRBJ1-2|TRBV29-1
SVIVSDNVEGYT
>TRBJ1-1|TRBV7-9
ASIQTGGNTEAF
>TRBJ2-7|TRBV28
ASSQLQGTSYEQY
>TRBJ1-4|TRBV12-3/TRBV12-4
ASSFSSTFATNEKLF
>TRBJ1-1|TRBV12-3/TRBV12-4
ASSLVRVGNTEAF
>TRBJ2-5|TRBV5-5
ASSLFGTSGLGGETQY
>TRBJ1-1|TRBV12-3/TRBV12-4
ASTPSATAGEAF
>TRBJ1-2|TRBV5-1
ASSPGQLYYGYT
>TRBJ2-1|TRBV11-2
ASSLDGNRNVQY
>TRBJ2-5|TRBV6-1
VSSGFAGEETQY
>TRBJ1-6|TRBV6-5
ASSYRQENSPLH
>TRBJ2-7|TRBV29-1
SVEDPGGGSYEEY
>TRBJ2-3|TRBV11-2
ASSPLQQGTTCTDTQY
>TRBJ1-2|TRBV5-1
ASSSPGQGAQGYT
>TRBJ2-3|TRBV11-1
AGSSRTSGGTDTQY
>TRBJ2-7|TRBV11-2
AGSTQGTAYKQY
>TRBJ1-6|TRBV12-3/TRBV12-4
ASSLAARAANSPLH
>TRBJ2-5|TRBV4-1
ASIRTRLSMETQY
>TRBJ2-7|TRBV7-8
ANSLSSTYEQY
>TRBJ2-3|TRBV5-4
ASSLDSKSTDMQY
>TRBJ2-5|TRBV18
ASSPEGLAGAGPQY
>TRBJ1-6|TRBV6-6
ACSYGPYREGNSPLH
>TRBJ2-5|TRBV11-2
ASRPITAGETQY
>TRBJ2-7|TRBV7-4
ASSLDGTGREIYEQY
>TRBJ1-1|TRBV14
ASSQQGFNTEAF
>TRBJ2-7|TRBV11-2
DSSLERGGLAMQY
>TRBJ1-5|TRBV6-6
ASSETGNQPQH
>TRBJ2-3|TRBV12-3/TRBV12-4
ASSPGTSGPSGTQY
>TRBJ2-5|TRBV11-3
ASSPRDRTEETQY
>TRBJ2-2|TRBV5-1
ASSLGTGTPTGELF
>TRBJ1-5|TRBV7-9
AGAADNQPQH
>TRBJ1-2|TRBV28
ASSLRVNYGYT
>TRBJ1-4|TRBV4-1
ASRWQGNEKLF
>TRBJ1-2|TRBV2
ASRDLQEGGYT
>TRBJ2-1|TRBV5-1
ASSLVDPSYYEQF
>TRBJ2-1|TRBV11-2
ASSFTMGVSCYNEQF
>TRBJ1-6|TRBV12-3/TRBV12-4
ASSTSGQYNPPLH
>TRBJ2-1|TRBV11-3
ASSLDQLAGGPESEQF
>TRBJ2-1|TRBV12-3/TRBV12-4
ASSIAQGSWEQF
>TRBJ2-7|TRBV28
ASSFAGTGDYEQY
>TRBJ1-5|TRBV4-1
ASSPRQGGDQSQH
>TRBJ1-5|TRBV6-5
ANSPDRYQPQH
>TRBJ2-2|TRBV10-3
AIRGDRMNTGELF
>TRBJ1-2|TRBV5-6
TSSQYRTGGSYGYT
>TRBJ2-3|TRBV10-3
AISAGLAGEGSADMQY
>TRBJ2-2|TRBV5-5
ASSLGDSGRGTEELF